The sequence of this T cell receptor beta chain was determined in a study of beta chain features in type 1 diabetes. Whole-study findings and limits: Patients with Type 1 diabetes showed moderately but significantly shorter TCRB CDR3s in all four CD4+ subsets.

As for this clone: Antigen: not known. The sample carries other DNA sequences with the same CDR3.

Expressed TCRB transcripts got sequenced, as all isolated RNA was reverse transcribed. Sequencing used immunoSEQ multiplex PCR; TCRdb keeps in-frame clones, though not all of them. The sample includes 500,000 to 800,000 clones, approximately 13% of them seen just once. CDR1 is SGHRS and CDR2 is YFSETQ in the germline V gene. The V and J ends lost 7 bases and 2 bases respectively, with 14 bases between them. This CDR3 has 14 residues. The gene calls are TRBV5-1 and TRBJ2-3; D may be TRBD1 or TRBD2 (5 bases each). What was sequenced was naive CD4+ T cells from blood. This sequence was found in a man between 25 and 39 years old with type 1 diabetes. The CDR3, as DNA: TGCGCCAGCTCCCCGGGGCAGAACACAGATACGCAGTATTTT. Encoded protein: CASSPGQNTDTQYF.